This T cell receptor (beta chain) was profiled in a study of T-cell memory formation after mild COVID-19. TCRdb ran MiXCR on the 5' RACE reads and lists one entry per CDR3 protein. Among around 430,000 distinct CDR3 sequences listed, more than 15% were seen once. A few counts support this clonotype. Its matching antigen is unknown. Study results and limitations: The pre-infection memory compartment contained some responding clones, suggesting cross-reactive memory joined.

This CDR3 region has 16 residues. Trimming at V came to 3 bases and at J to 2 bases, leaving 3 bases not matched to a gene. The germline gives CDR1 SGHRS, CDR2 YFSETQ. This chain joins TRBV5-1 and TRBJ2-1; the match to TRBD2 covers 12 bases. The sample consisted of PBMCs or a T cell subset sorted from them (not recorded which). This clonotype was obtained from a man younger than 30 who had mild COVID-19 (a few samples of this study predate the infection). Cell type and time point are not known. The CDR3 nucleotides read TGCGCCAGCAGCTACGGACTAGCGGGGCCCTACAATGAGCAGTTCTTC. Its translation: CASSYGLAGPYNEQFF.